Detailed here is one T cell receptor beta chain. From germline, CDR1 is MGHRA and CDR2 YSYEKL. This CDR3 contains 14 residues. Trimming removed 0 bases from V and 2 bases from J, with 7 bases in between. These data originate in a study of blood T cell repertoires in COVID-19. The overall study: Donors in the United States, Italy and Spain gave samples during acute or convalescent COVID-19.

The repertoire was sequenced with immunoSEQ multiplex PCR; TCRdb's copy has only in-frame clones and lacks some. The table records roughly 100,000 clones, 80% to 90% of them present only once. The clonotype comes from a woman in her 30s with acute or convalescent COVID-19. Sample: peripheral blood. J is TRBJ1-2 and V is TRBV4-1, with D possibly matching TRBD1 (5 bases). CDR3 sequence reads: CASSQEGQNYGYTF. CDR3 in DNA: TGCGCCAGCAGCCAAGAGGGGCAGAACTATGGCTACACCTTC.